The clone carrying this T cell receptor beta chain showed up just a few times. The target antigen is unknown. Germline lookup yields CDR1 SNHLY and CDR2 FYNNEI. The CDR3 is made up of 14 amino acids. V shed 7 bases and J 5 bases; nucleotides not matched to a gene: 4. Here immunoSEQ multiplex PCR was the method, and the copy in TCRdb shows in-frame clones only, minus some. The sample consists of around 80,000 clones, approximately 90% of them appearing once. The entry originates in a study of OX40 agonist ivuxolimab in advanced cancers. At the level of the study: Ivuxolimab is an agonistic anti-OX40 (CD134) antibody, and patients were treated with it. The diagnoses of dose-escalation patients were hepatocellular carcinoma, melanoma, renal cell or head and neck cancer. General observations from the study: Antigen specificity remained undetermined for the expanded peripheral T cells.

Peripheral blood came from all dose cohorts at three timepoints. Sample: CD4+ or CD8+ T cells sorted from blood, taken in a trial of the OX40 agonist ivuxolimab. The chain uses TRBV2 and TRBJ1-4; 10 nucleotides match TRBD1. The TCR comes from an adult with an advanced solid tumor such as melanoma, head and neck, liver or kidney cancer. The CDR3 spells CASNLGQGNEKLFF. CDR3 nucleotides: TGTGCCAGCAATTTGGGACAGGGGAATGAAAAACTGTTTTTT.